This T cell receptor beta chain was identified during a study of T-cell reconstitution after alpha-beta-depleted transplantation in children. The sample holds many counts of this clonotype. Preparing the TCRbeta library involved the use of unique molecular identifiers. TCRdb itself ran the PCR reads through MiXCR, one entry per CDR3 protein. The sample holds hundreds of thousands of distinct CDR3 sequences, roughly 25% seen once. Trimming cost V 2 bases and J 4 bases, with 12 bases left between them. The CDR3 spans 15 residues. Germline loops: CDR1 LNHDA, CDR2 SQIVND (reference sequence). The origin of this receptor is a female patient aged 2 to 10 who had a stem cell transplant for congenital amegakaryocytic thrombocytopenia, so the T cells may come from the graft donor. The J gene is TRBJ1-5, the V gene TRBV19, with D perhaps matching TRBD1 (6 bases). Material: PBMCs, mostly from graft donor cells, obtained 360 days after TCRalphabeta/CD19-depleted stem cell transplant. The CDR3 loop is CASSIPRGLNQPQHF. As DNA, the CDR3 is TGTGCCAGTAGTATACCCAGGGGTCTAAATCAGCCCCAGCATTTT.